This T cell receptor (beta chain) originates from a study of cytotoxic CD8 clonotypes in ibrutinib-treated CLL. Study as a whole: The group held roughly twelve relapsed/refractory and around 14 treatment-naive patients, with roughly 17 IGHV unmutated.

This clone was seen only a few times. Its antigen is unknown. Study-level findings and limits: Sampling of sustained-remission and progressing patients occurred at differing times. Baseline clonality was higher than in age-matched healthy donors and moved in step with circulating CD8+ T-cell counts.

Assay: immunoSEQ multiplex PCR; the TCRdb copy retains only in-frame clones and omits some. The sample holds about 50,000 clones, around three fifths seen once. V was cut by 1 base and J by 7 bases, with 14 bases left in between. The CDR3 has 14 amino acids. Germline CDR1 SGDLS, CDR2 YYNGEE. Library input was about 2 micrograms of DNA from cryopreserved PBMCs. Sequenced material: PBMCs, taken after 24 months of ibrutinib treatment. V and J are TRBV9 and TRBJ1-2, with D unresolved. This TCR derives from a human donor with chronic lymphocytic leukemia. CDR3 loop: CASSVKEGLVGYTF. In DNA form, the CDR3 reads TGTGCCAGCAGCGTAAAAGAGGGATTAGTTGGCTACACCTTC.